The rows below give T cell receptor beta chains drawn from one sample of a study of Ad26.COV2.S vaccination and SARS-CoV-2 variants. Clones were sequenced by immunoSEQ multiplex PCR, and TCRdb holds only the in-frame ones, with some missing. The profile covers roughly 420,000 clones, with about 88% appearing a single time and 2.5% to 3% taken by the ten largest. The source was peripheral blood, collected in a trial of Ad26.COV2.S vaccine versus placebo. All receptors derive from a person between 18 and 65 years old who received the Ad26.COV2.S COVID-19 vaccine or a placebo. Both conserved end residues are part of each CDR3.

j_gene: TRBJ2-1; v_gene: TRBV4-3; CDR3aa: CASSQEAGVSYNEQFF
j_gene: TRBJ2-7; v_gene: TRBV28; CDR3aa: CASTSPGNGGGTEQYF
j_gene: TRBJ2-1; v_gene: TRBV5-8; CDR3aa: CASSLGAGGAYNEQFF
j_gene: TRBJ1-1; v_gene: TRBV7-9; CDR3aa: CASSPTGVPEAFF
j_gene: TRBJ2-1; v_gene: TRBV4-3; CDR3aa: CASSQDDRGTYNEQFF
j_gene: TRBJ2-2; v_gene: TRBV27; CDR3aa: CASSSTVNTGELFF
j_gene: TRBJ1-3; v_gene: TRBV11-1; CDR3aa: CASSFLGNTIYF
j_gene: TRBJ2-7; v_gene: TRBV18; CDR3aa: CASSPEGLPYEQYF
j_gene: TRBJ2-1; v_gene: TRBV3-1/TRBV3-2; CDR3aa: CASTLSYEGEQFF
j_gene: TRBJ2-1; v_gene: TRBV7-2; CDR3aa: CASSLLGVGGDEQFF
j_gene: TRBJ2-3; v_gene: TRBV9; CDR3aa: CASSTTERGFPDTQYF
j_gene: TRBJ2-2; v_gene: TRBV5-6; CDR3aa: CASSADGRSVGELFF
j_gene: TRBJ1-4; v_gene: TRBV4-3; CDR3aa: CASSRLFPAQTATNEKLFF
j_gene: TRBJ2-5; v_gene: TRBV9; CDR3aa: CASSVGRTSGAQETQYF
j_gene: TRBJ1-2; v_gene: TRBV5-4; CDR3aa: CASSLATDGYTF
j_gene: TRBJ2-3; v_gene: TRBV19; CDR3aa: CASSIRLAQYSTDTQYF
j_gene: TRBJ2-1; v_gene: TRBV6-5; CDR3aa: CASSYSRLAGGNEQFF
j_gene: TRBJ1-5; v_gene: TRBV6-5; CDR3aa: CASSYSNSDNQPQHF
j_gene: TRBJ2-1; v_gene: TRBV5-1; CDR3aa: CASTKTGSGYNEQFF
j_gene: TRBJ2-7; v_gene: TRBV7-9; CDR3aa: CASSRTGGTSSYEQYF
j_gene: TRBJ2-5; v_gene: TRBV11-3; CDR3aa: CASSLVRGIETQYF
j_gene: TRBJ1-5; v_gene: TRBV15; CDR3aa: CATSRDKGLYSNQPQHF
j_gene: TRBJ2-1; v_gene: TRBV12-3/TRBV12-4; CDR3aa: CASQWASGTHRFF
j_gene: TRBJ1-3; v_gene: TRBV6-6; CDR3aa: CASSYARANTIYF
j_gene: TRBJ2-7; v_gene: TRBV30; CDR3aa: CAWSWRGEQYF
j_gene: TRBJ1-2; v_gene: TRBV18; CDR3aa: CASSPLHLQGGYGYTF
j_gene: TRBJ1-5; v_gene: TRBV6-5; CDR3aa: CASRQGDYSNQPQHF
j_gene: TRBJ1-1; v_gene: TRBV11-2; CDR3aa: CASSFRALDTEAFF
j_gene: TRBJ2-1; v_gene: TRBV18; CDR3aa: CASSSFREFGEQFF
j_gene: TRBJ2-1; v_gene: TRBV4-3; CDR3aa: CASSQDRAGGLRNEQFF
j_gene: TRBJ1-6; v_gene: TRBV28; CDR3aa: CASSVRVYGSPLHF
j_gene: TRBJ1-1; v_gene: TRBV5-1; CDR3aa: CASSFDMNTEAFF
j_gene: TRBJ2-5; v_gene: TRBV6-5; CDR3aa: CASSSTGLAGGETQYF
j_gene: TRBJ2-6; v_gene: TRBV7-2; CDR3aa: CASSLRDRVYGANVLTF
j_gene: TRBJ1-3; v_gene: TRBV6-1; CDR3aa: CASSEHGQGRNTIYF
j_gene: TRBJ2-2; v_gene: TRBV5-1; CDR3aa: CASNQGSAEQLFF
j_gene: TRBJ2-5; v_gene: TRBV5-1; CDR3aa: CASSLGSGGRQETQYF
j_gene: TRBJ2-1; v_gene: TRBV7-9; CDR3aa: CASSTIAGGEQFF
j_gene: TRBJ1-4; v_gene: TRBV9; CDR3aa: CASSVDRGRVDEKLFF
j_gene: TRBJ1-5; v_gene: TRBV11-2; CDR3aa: CASSRGQTSNQPQHF
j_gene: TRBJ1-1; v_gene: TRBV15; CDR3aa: CATNPGQGKGNTEAFF
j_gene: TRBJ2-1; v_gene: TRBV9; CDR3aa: CASSVARGSLANYNEQFF